This entry lists 23 T cell receptor beta chains sequenced from one sample in a study of human thymus T cells (dated by TCRdb to about 2020). To prepare the library, the immunoSEQ multiplex PCR assay was applied. TCRdb provides this immuneACCESS table in a form limited to in-frame rearrangements. Some clones are lacking; in checked studies, under half of them reflect an unresolved V gene, and why the rest are absent is not known. The sample table lists 40,000 to 45,000 clones, 94% of them with a count of one. The top ten clones comprise more than 0.1% of the sample. The specimen sequenced was blood. The receptor source for this set is a boy younger than two with a congenital heart defect but otherwise immunologically healthy.

The chain has TRBV12-2 and TRBJ2-7; TRBD2 is the table's D call and was not checked against the DNA. TRBV12-2 is given as a pseudogene. This CDR3 comprises 13 residues. The CDR3 is CASRLGGEYEQYF. The CDR3, as DNA: TGTGCAAGTCGCTTAGGGGGGGAGTACGAGCAGTACTTC.

The chain joins TRBV27 to TRBJ1-6; D is ambiguous. This CDR3 has 14 residues. Trimming took off 2 bases at V and 1 base at J, with 3 bases between the two ends. Germline V CDR1 and CDR2: MNHEY, SMNVEV (reference sequence). CDR3 residues: CASSLRSYNSPLHF. The DNA of the CDR3 is TGTGCCAGCAGTTTAAGGTCCTATAATTCACCCCTCCACTTT.

V is TRBV10-3 and J is TRBJ2-5; 12 nucleotides agree with TRBD2. The CDR3 totals 15 residues. Trimming took 4 bases from V and 4 from J; bases not matched to a gene: 4. CDR1 is ENHRY, CDR2 SYGVKD, per germline. This chain's CDR3 is CAISVLAGGGETQYF. DNA for the CDR3: TGTGCCATCAGTGTACTAGCGGGGGGTGGAGAGACCCAGTACTTC.

This clone showed up just once. The gene calls are TRBV10-2 and TRBJ2-7; perhaps TRBD1 as D (5 bases). The CDR3 contains 13 residues. Trimming removed 4 bases at V and 6 bases at J, with 13 bases between. The germline V gene has CDR1 WSHSY and CDR2 SAAADI. The CDR3 here is CASSGREGAEQYF. DNA for the CDR3: TGCGCCAGCAGTGGTCGAGAAGGGGCCGAGCAGTACTTC.

This rearrangement joins TRBV28 to TRBJ1-2; D is possibly TRBD1 (5 bases). V was pared by 4 bases and J by 4 bases, with 10 bases between. Looked up from germline, CDR1 is MDHEN and CDR2 is SYDVKM. This CDR3 comprises 13 residues. The CDR3 region has the DNA TGTGCCAGCAGTTCGACAGCCCTCTATGGCTACACCTTC. Amino acid sequence: CASSSTALYGYTF.

V gene TRBV6-1 combines with J gene TRBJ1-1; D call uncertain. V was shortened by 7 bases and J by 0 bases, with 12 bases between the two germline ends. This CDR3 contains 14 residues. Germline CDR1 MNHNS, CDR2 SASEGT. The CDR3 coding sequence is TGTGCCAGCACCAAACTCGCCATGAACACTGAAGCTTTCTTT. Amino acid sequence: CASTKLAMNTEAFF.

Turning to this clone: Other DNA sequences of this sample code for an identical CDR3. The chain is built from TRBV10-1 and TRBJ2-4, with D unclear. The germline CDR1 and CDR2 sequences are WNHNN and SYGVQD (reference sequence). This CDR3 is 13 amino acids long. The ends were cut back, 3 bases at V and 1 base at J, with 4 bases in the middle. Here the CDR3 reads CASSEGAKNIQYF. CDR3 DNA sequence: TGCGCCAGCAGTGAAGGGGCCAAAAACATTCAGTACTTC.

The chain carries TRBV7-8 and TRBJ2-5, with unresolved D. The CDR3 runs to 11 residues. Trimming removed 4 bases from V and 2 bases from J, with 2 bases in between. The germline CDR1 and CDR2 sequences are SGHVS and FQNEAQ. The CDR3 DNA follows: TGTGCCAGCAGCTCACAAGAGACCCAGTACTTC. It translates to CASSSQETQYF.

This clone appeared a few times. The rearrangement joins TRBV6-1 to TRBJ1-2; D is perhaps TRBD1 (5 bases). This CDR3 is 16 amino acids long. CDR1 MNHNS and CDR2 SASEGT come from the germline V gene. Trimming left V 2 bases short and J 4 bases short, with 17 bases between. CDR3 DNA sequence: TGTGCCAGCAGTGAATACTTTGCGGGTGGGGGCTATGGCTACACCTTC. Residues: CASSEYFAGGGYGYTF.

In its sample, this clone was seen once. The chain recombines TRBV30 with TRBJ1-2; D remains ambiguous. The CDR3 runs 12 residues. The V gene's germline CDR1 is GTSNPN and CDR2 SVGIG (reference sequence). With 4 bases removed from V and 6 bases from J, the gap between germline ends came to 12 bases. CDR3 in amino acids: CAWIGRWDGYTF. DNA for the CDR3: TGTGCCTGGATCGGGAGATGGGATGGCTACACCTTC.

The chain recombines TRBV7-9 with TRBJ2-7; D unclear. Germline V gives CDR1 SEHNR, CDR2 FQNEAQ (reference sequence). The CDR3 extends over 11 amino acids. V was cut by 5 bases and J by 2 bases, with 4 bases left in between. The CDR3 DNA is TGTGCCAGCAGCGACCCCTACGAGCAGTACTTC. It is translated as CASSDPYEQYF.

V is TRBV7-8 and J is TRBJ2-7; 8 positions agree with TRBD2. CDR1 is SGHVS and CDR2 is FQNEAQ in the germline V gene. After removal of 0 bases from V and 3 bases from J, the junction contained 1 base not matched to a gene. This CDR3 contains 14 residues. Here the CDR3 reads CASSLAAGGYEQYF. The CDR3, as DNA: TGTGCCAGCAGCTTAGCTGCGGGGGGCTACGAGCAGTACTTC.

V gene TRBV11-2 combines with J gene TRBJ2-4, with D tentatively TRBD2 (6 bases). Germline V CDR1 and CDR2: SGHAT, FQNNGV. V lost 5 bases and J lost 0, with 17 bases in between. The CDR3 spans 17 residues. The CDR3 sequence is CASSPRRVSLAKNIQYF. For the CDR3, the DNA is TGTGCCAGCAGCCCCCGGAGGGTTAGCTTAGCCAAAAACATTCAGTACTTC.

CDR3 amino acids: CASSAGVAGGEKLFF. CDR3 nucleotides: TGCGCCAGCAGCGCAGGGGTTGCGGGGGGTGAAAAACTGTTTTTT. The chain links TRBV5-1 to TRBJ1-4; perhaps TRBD1 as D (6 bases). Looked up from germline, CDR1 is SGHRS and CDR2 is YFSETQ. Trimming took 4 bases from V and 7 from J, leaving 17 bases between them. The length of the CDR3 is 15 residues.

With respect to this clone: This sample also contains other DNA sequences that code for the same CDR3. The gene calls are TRBV5-1 and TRBJ1-2; D uncertain. The V end lost 1 base, the J end lost 2 bases, and 3 bases lay between the germline ends. CDR1 is SGHRS, CDR2 YFSETQ, per germline. The CDR3 runs to 12 residues. The CDR3 region is CASSLTNYGYTF. In DNA, the CDR3 is TGCGCCAGCAGCTTGACAAACTATGGCTACACCTTC.

The genes are TRBV4-3 and TRBJ2-5, with 8 nucleotides matching TRBD2. Germline loops: CDR1 LGHNA, CDR2 YSLEER. J was trimmed by 2 bases and V by 0 bases; bases with no gene match: 5. The CDR3 covers 16 residues. CDR3 protein: CASSQEVAGPQETQYF. DNA of the CDR3: TGCGCCAGCAGCCAAGAAGTAGCGGGGCCTCAAGAGACCCAGTACTTC.

This sequence joins TRBV30 and TRBJ2-3; 8 bases are a match to TRBD1. The CDR3 is 13 amino acids. With 5 bases clipped from V and 4 bases from J, the junction kept 5 bases outside the gene matches. Germline-derived CDR1 and CDR2 are GTSNPN and SVGIG (reference sequence). CDR3 region: CAWGTGGADTQYF. The CDR3 coding sequence is TGTGCCTGGGGGACAGGTGGGGCAGATACGCAGTATTTT.

The J gene is TRBJ2-7, the V gene TRBV4-1; perhaps D is TRBD1 or TRBD2 (5 bases each). The CDR3 contains 16 residues. Germline V gene data show CDR1 as MGHRA and CDR2 as YSYEKL. Between the trimmed V and J ends, which lost 3 bases and 12 bases, there was a span of 27 bases. The CDR3 DNA is TGCGCCAGCAGCCATCCCGTTCGTGGGGGTAAAAGCAGTTGGTACTTC. It encodes CASSHPVRGGKSSWYF.

This chain joins TRBV5-5 and TRBJ2-7; D unresolved. The V end was cut by 1 base, the J end by 0 bases, with 5 bases between. This CDR3 contains 13 residues. Looked up from germline, CDR1 is SGHKS and CDR2 is YYEKEE (reference sequence). DNA for the CDR3: TGTGCCAGCAGCTTGCCCGTCTCCTACGAGCAGTACTTC. Its translation is CASSLPVSYEQYF.

The V gene is TRBV27, the J gene TRBJ2-1; 9 nucleotides match TRBD1. Per the germline V gene, CDR1 is MNHEY and CDR2 is SMNVEV (reference sequence). The CDR3 spans 15 residues. V shed 5 bases and J 4 bases; nucleotides not matched to a gene: 6. The CDR3 region has the DNA TGTGCCAGCAGTCTCCGGGACAGGGCATACAATGAGCAGTTCTTC. Encoded protein: CASSLRDRAYNEQFF.

V usage is TRBV7-9 and J usage is TRBJ1-2; D is ambiguous. This CDR3 region has 13 residues. V dropped 2 bases and J dropped 5 bases, with 9 bases sitting between them. The germline V gene has CDR1 SEHNR and CDR2 FQNEAQ (reference sequence). CDR3 DNA sequence: TGTGCCAGCAGCTTACCCCGGGGTTATGGCTACACCTTC. This encodes CASSLPRGYGYTF. Based on the CDR3 plus reference TRBV7-9 and TRBJ1-2, the full variable domain is DTGVSQNPRHKITKRGQNVTFRCDPISEHNRLYWYRQTLGQGPEFLTYFQNEAQLEKSRLLSDRFSAERPKGSFSTLEIQRTEQGDSAMYLCASSLPRGYGYTFGSGTRLTVV.

As DNA, the CDR3 is TGTGCCAGCAGTAATCCCTCTTCGGGCGGTATTCAGTACTTC. Residues: CASSNPSSGGIQYF. The rearrangement joins TRBV11-2 to TRBJ2-4, with unresolved D. Trimming shortened V by 6 bases and J by 10 bases, and 19 bases separated the two germline ends. The CDR3 loop spans 14 amino acids. The germline V gene has CDR1 SGHAT and CDR2 FQNNGV.

The chain joins TRBV28 to TRBJ2-7; D is ambiguous. Trimming removed 5 bases at V and 6 bases at J, with 11 bases between. The CDR3 is made up of 12 amino acids. Per germline, CDR1 MDHEN and CDR2 SYDVKM. In DNA form, the CDR3 reads TGTGCCAGCAGTCTATTCAGTTCCGAGCAGTACTTC. Translation: CASSLFSSEQYF.